Listed below are T cell receptor beta chains from one sample, sequenced in a study of cytomegalovirus exposure and HLA in healthy donors. Measured with immunoSEQ multiplex PCR; TCRdb has only the in-frame clones, and not every one. The sample's table shows 110,000 to 150,000 clones. The sequenced sample consisted of PBMCs. These receptor sequences come from a woman aged 18-29 years in good health and CMV-seronegative. The CDR3 runs from the conserved cysteine through the conserved F or W. Fields, in order: V gene, J gene, D gene, CDR3 protein, CDR3 DNA. The D gene is left open where the match is weak.

v_gene: TRBV6-5
j_gene: TRBJ1-2
d_gene: NA
CDR3aa: CASSYGRGEYGYTF
CDR3nt: TGTGCCAGCAGTTACGGAAGGGGCGAATATGGCTACACCTTC

v_gene: TRBV4-1
j_gene: TRBJ1-2
d_gene: NA
CDR3aa: CASSQDYILGADGYTF
CDR3nt: TGCGCCAGCAGCCAAGATTATATTCTAGGGGCAGATGGCTACACCTTC

v_gene: TRBV5-1
j_gene: TRBJ1-3
d_gene: NA
CDR3aa: CASSLGLPSGNTIYF
CDR3nt: TGCGCCAGCAGCTTGGGACTGCCCTCTGGAAACACCATATATTTT

v_gene: TRBV19
j_gene: TRBJ1-5
d_gene: NA
CDR3aa: CASSPTGPPQHF
CDR3nt: TGTGCCAGTAGCCCTACAGGGCCGCCCCAGCATTTT

v_gene: TRBV28
j_gene: TRBJ2-5
d_gene: TRBD2
CDR3aa: CASSSPPAGGGETQYF
CDR3nt: TGTGCCAGCAGTTCCCCCCCAGCGGGAGGGGGGGAGACCCAGTACTTC

v_gene: TRBV9
j_gene: TRBJ2-1
d_gene: TRBD2
CDR3aa: CASSVSLLAGGSNEQFF
CDR3nt: TGTGCCAGCAGCGTAAGCCTACTAGCGGGAGGGTCCAATGAGCAGTTCTTC

v_gene: TRBV11-3
j_gene: TRBJ2-1
d_gene: TRBD2
CDR3aa: CASDPGGAYNEQFF
CDR3nt: TGTGCCAGTGACCCGGGGGGAGCCTACAATGAGCAGTTCTTC

v_gene: TRBV6-6
j_gene: TRBJ1-3
d_gene: TRBD1
CDR3aa: CASSPTGDGNTIYF
CDR3nt: TGTGCCAGCAGCCCAACAGGGGATGGAAACACCATATATTTT

v_gene: TRBV5-1
j_gene: TRBJ1-2
d_gene: NA
CDR3aa: CASRINPGDPGGYTF
CDR3nt: TGCGCCAGCAGGATAAACCCGGGGGATCCCGGAGGCTACACCTTC

v_gene: TRBV7-3
j_gene: TRBJ2-5
d_gene: NA
CDR3aa: CASSSDSQETQYF
CDR3nt: TGTGCCAGCAGCTCAGACAGCCAAGAGACCCAGTACTTC

v_gene: TRBV30
j_gene: TRBJ1-5
d_gene: TRBD1
CDR3aa: CAWSPGGGQPQHF
CDR3nt: TGTGCCTGGAGTCCAGGGGGCGGTCAGCCCCAGCATTTT

v_gene: TRBV25-1
j_gene: TRBJ2-1
d_gene: TRBD1
CDR3aa: CASSEWGQGAYNEQFF
CDR3nt: TGTGCCAGCAGTGAATGGGGACAGGGAGCCTACAATGAGCAGTTCTTC

v_gene: TRBV5-1
j_gene: TRBJ2-2
d_gene: NA
CDR3aa: CASSATAEAGELFF
CDR3nt: TGCGCCAGCAGCGCAACAGCGGAGGCCGGGGAGCTGTTTTTT

v_gene: TRBV7-9
j_gene: TRBJ2-2
d_gene: NA
CDR3aa: CASSGAEGVPVGELFF
CDR3nt: TGTGCCAGCAGTGGGGCTGAAGGGGTACCGGTCGGGGAGCTGTTTTTT

v_gene: TRBV18
j_gene: TRBJ1-5
d_gene: NA
CDR3aa: CASSPSSNQPQHF
CDR3nt: TGTGCCAGCTCACCAAGCTCTAATCAGCCCCAGCATTTT